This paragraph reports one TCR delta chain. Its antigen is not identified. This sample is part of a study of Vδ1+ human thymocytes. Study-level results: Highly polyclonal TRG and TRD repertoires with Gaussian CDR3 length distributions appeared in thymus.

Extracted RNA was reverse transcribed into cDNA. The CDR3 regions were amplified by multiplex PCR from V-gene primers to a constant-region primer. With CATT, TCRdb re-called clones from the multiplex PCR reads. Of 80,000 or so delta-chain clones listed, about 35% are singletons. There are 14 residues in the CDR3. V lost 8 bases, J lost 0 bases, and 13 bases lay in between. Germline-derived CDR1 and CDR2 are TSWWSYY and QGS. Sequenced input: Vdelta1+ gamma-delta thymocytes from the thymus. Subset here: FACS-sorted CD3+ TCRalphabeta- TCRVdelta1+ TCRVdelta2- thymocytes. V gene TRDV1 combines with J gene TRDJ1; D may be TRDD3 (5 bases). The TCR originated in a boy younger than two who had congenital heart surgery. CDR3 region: CALFHGEDTDKLIF. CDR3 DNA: TGTGCTCTTTTCCATGGGGAAGACACCGATAAACTCATCTTT.